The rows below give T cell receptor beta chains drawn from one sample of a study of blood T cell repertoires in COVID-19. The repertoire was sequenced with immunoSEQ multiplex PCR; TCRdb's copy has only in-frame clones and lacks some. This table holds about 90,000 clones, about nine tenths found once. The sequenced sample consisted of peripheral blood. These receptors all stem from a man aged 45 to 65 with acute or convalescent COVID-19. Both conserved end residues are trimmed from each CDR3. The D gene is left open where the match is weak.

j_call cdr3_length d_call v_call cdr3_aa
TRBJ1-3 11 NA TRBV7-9 ASSEEGGNTIY
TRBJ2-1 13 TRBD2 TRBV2 ASRGSGTSYNEQF
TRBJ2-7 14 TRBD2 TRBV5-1 ASSFGLAGSSYEQY
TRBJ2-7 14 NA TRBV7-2 ASSLVSGVNAYEQY
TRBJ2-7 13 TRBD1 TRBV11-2 ASRPRQGASNEQY
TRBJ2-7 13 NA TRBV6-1 ASSEAWRVEYEQY
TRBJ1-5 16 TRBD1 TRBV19 ASSTPPGTGRSRQPQH
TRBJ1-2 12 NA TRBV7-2 ASSLGPTGYGYT
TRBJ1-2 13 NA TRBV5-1 ASSLGSNSIYGYT
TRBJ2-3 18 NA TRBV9 ASSVATATFPFQSTDTQY
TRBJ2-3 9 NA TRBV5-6 ASKSRSTQY
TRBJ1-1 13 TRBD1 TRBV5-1 ASSLRGQGNTEAF
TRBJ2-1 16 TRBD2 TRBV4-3 ASSRGTSGRPPYNEQF
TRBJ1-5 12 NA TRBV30 AWSVEQSNQPQH
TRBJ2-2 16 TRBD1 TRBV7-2 ASSLGRGQGLNTGELF
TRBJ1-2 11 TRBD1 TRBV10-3 AINAGQDYGYT
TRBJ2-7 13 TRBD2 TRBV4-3 ASSQGLADYYEQY
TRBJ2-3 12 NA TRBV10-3 AISESTSTDTQY
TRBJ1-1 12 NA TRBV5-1 ASSLPGLGTEAF
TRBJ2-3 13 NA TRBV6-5 ASSSDFGSPDTQY
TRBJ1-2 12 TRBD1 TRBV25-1 ASSPGTGGSGYT
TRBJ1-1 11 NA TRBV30 AWSVSGGTEAF
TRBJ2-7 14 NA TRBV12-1 ASSFGFRDRVHEQY
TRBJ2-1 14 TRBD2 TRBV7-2 ASSLGLAGDGNEQF
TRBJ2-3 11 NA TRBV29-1 SVHRDSTDTQY
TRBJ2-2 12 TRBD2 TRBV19 ATTERENTGELF